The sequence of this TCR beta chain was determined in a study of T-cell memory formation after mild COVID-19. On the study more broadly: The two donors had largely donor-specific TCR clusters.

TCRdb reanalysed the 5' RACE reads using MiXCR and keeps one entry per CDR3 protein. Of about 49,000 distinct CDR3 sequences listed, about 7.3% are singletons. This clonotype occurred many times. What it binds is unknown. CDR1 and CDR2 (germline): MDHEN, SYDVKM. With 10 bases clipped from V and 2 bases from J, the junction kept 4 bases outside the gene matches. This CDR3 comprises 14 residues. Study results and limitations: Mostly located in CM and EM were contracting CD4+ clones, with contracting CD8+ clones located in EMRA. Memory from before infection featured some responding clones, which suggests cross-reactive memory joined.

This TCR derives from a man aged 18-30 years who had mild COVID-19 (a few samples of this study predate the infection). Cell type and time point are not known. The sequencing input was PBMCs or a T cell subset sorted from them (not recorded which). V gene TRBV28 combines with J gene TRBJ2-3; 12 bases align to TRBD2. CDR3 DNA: TGTGCCACCGGACTAGCGGGGTTCACAGATACGCAGTATTTT. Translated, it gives CATGLAGFTDTQYF.